This TCR beta chain was observed in a study of chemoradiotherapy in HPV16-positive cancers (dated by TCRdb to 2022 to 2024). Broadly, across the study: Functional T-cell assays on cells from a couple of HPV16-positive patients defined candidate HPV-specific T-cell clones and common TCR motifs. The study asked whether T-cell immunity to the HPV oncoproteins E6 and E7 changes during chemoradiotherapy and whether this immunity affects survival. The candidate HPV-specific TCRs and motifs were then tracked in TCR repertoires from about 90 patients with HPV-related cancers. What the study reported, not specific to this receptor: In HPV16-positive patients, expansion of HPV-responsive T cells during chemoradiotherapy was associated with improved recurrence-free survival. Expansion of candidate HPV-specific clones and E7-related TCR motifs was observed in the tumor microenvironment during treatment, whereas no such expansion was observed for non-HPV-specific T cells. Only two HPV16-positive patients were used to derive the functional definition of HPV-specific T cells, and the survival association was reported for HPV16-positive patients.

Only a few counts were recorded for this clone. Its antigen remains undetermined. The sample holds no much larger clone one base away, and base qualities are not on file. Repertoires were sampled repeatedly over the course of chemoradiotherapy, so clonal expansion could be followed in the tumor microenvironment. The library was built by means of the immunoSEQ multiplex PCR assay. This is the immuneACCESS table as TCRdb keeps it, with only in-frame sequences that have V and J called. A part of the clones is gone; compared with another copy, unresolved V genes explain less than half, and the rest is unexplained. Present in this sample are roughly 3,500 clones, around 94% of which were seen just once. Clones ranked in the top ten supply 2% to 2.5% of the sample. Per the germline V gene, SGHDT is the CDR1 and YYEEEE is the CDR2. The CDR3, from cysteine to phenylalanine, totals 15 residues. Just the 45-base CDR3 DNA is kept, in frame starting at base 1. V is clipped by 1 base and J by 0 bases, and the sequence between their germline boundaries is 10 bases long.

The sample was taken from a patient who underwent chemoradiotherapy. Here the chain combines TRBV5-6 and TRBJ1-1, with a tentative D gene TRBD1 over 6 matching bases. This sequence originates from a human donor with HPV-associated anogenital cancer. The CDR3 region: CASSLRGLMNTEAFF. The DNA sequence is given as TGTGCCAGCAGCTTGCGGGGGCTCATGAACACTGAAGCTTTCTTT.